This TCR beta chain is from a study of patients and donors after allogeneic stem cell transplantation. Each CDR3 protein is one row after TCRdb ran MiXCR on the RT-PCR reads. The data hold 80,000 to 90,000 distinct CDR3 sequences, with 40% to 60% observed a single time. Trimming left V 4 bases short and J 5 bases short, with 5 bases between. CDR1 is DFQATT, CDR2 SNEGSKA, per germline (reference sequence). This CDR3 comprises 11 residues. The rearrangement joins TRBV20-1 to TRBJ1-4; D unclear. The sample taken for sequencing was blood, either unsorted or a sorted T cell fraction (not recorded which). The clonotype originates from a human donor who was either an allogeneic HSCT recipient or a stem cell or donor lymphocyte infusion donor (not recorded which). It is not recorded whose cells these are; they may come from a transplant donor. The CDR3 nucleotides are TGCAGTGCTACCCTCAATGAAAAACTGTTTTTT. Translating gives CSATLNEKLFF.